Listed here are 23 T cell receptor beta chains from one sample, sequenced in a study of blood T cell repertoires in COVID-19. Profiling relied on immunoSEQ multiplex PCR, and the TCRdb table lists in-frame clones only, not all of them. The repertoire holds approximately 70,000 clones, with 65% to 80% as singletons. The sequencing sample was made of peripheral blood. Receptors were obtained from a man between 60 and 70 years old with active or convalescent COVID-19.

The rearrangement joins TRBV5-6 to TRBJ1-2, with D perhaps matching TRBD1 (6 bases). The germline CDR1 and CDR2 sequences are SGHDT and YYEEEE. Trimming shortened V by 6 bases and J by 8 bases, and 17 bases separated the two germline ends. The CDR3 covers 13 residues. The CDR3 loop reads CASNRDVAGGYTF. CDR3 sequence (DNA): TGTGCCAGCAACAGGGACGTAGCGGGGGGCTACACCTTC.

The rearrangement joins TRBV30 to TRBJ1-1; perhaps TRBD1 as D (6 bases). The CDR3 is 11 residues long. V was shortened by 5 bases and J by 7 bases, with 11 bases between the two germline ends. The V gene's germline CDR1 is GTSNPN and CDR2 SVGIG (reference sequence). The CDR3 DNA sequence: TGTGCCTGGTTCAGGGGACGTGAAGCTTTCTTT. Translation: CAWFRGREAFF.

The chain links TRBV7-2 to TRBJ1-1, with D possibly matching TRBD1 (5 bases). The V and J ends lost 6 bases and 7 bases respectively, with 12 bases between them. The CDR3 extends over 12 amino acids. CDR1 is SGHTA and CDR2 is FQGNSA in the germline V gene. In DNA form, the CDR3 reads TGTGCCAGCAGTTTGACAGTCCTTGAAGCTTTCTTT. Its protein product is CASSLTVLEAFF. Combining the CDR3 with reference TRBV7-2 and TRBJ1-1 gives the whole variable domain GAGVSQSPSNKVTEKGKDVELRCDPISGHTALYWYRQSLGQGLEFLIYFQGNSAPDKSGLPSDRFSAERTGGSVSTLTIQRTQQEDSAVYLCASSLTVLEAFFGQGTRLTVV.

The rearrangement links TRBV5-4 to TRBJ1-1, with TRBD1 identical over 7 bases. From germline, CDR1 is SGHNT and CDR2 YYREEE (reference sequence). V gave up 4 bases and J gave up 6 bases; unmatched junction bases: 9. The CDR3 is 14 amino acids. CDR3 sequence reads: CASSQTGVGAEAFF. The CDR3 bases are TGTGCCAGCAGCCAAACAGGGGTTGGCGCTGAAGCTTTCTTT. Full variable domain (rest looked up from reference TRBV5-4 and TRBJ1-1): ETGVTQSPTHLIKTRGQQVTLRCSSQSGHNTVSWYQQALGQGPQFIFQYYREEENGRGNFPPRFSGLQFPNYSSELNVNALELDDSALYLCASSQTGVGAEAFFGQGTRLTVV.

This clone was counted only a few times. The J gene is TRBJ1-6, the V gene TRBV30, with TRBD1 matching 7 bases. The CDR3 sequence is 16 residues long. The J segment lost 7 bases and the V segment lost 4 bases, leaving 13 bases of the junction unmatched. CDR1 and CDR2 from the germline V gene are GTSNPN and SVGIG (reference sequence). The DNA of the CDR3 is TGTGCCTGGAAAAGGGGGCTCATCCCGTTAAATTCACCCCTCCACTTT. Protein product: CAWKRGLIPLNSPLHF.

In this sample, this clone turned up a few times. The chain recombines TRBV25-1 with TRBJ2-1; TRBD1 agrees at 11 bases. CDR1 and CDR2 (germline): MGHDK, SYGVNS. CDR3 length equals 16 residues. J lost 6 bases, V lost 2 bases, and 6 bases had no gene match. The CDR3 loop is CASSESWTGGRNEQFF. The DNA of the CDR3 is TGTGCCAGCAGTGAAAGTTGGACAGGGGGCCGCAATGAGCAGTTCTTC. Full variable domain (missing parts from reference TRBV25-1 and TRBJ2-1): EADIYQTPRYLVIGTGKKITLECSQTMGHDKMYWYQQDPGMELHLIHYSYGVNSTEKGDLSSESTVSRIRTEHFPLTLESARPSHTSQYLCASSESWTGGRNEQFFGPGTRLTVL.

The chain carries TRBV24-1 and TRBJ2-3, with D unclear. This CDR3 contains 14 residues. V shed 5 bases and J shed 4 bases, with 12 bases lying between them. Germline loops: CDR1 KGHDR, CDR2 SFDVKD. The DNA for the CDR3 is TGTGCCACCAGTGTACCGAGCGACCCAGATACGCAGTATTTT. Encoded protein: CATSVPSDPDTQYF.

In nucleotides, the CDR3 is TGCGCCAGCAGCTTGTCGCAGGCCGCGGACTCTTATGGCTACACCTTC. Translation: CASSLSQAADSYGYTF. The rearrangement uses TRBV5-1 and TRBJ1-2; D is uncertain. The CDR3 is 16 amino acids. Germline assignment: CDR1 SGHRS and CDR2 YFSETQ. Trimming took 1 base from V and 5 from J, leaving 18 bases between them.

This clone was seen only a few times. The chain combines TRBV30 with TRBJ1-6, with D hard to call. Germline loops: CDR1 GTSNPN, CDR2 SVGIG (reference sequence). This CDR3 region has 16 residues. V was pared by 2 bases and J by 0 bases, with 11 bases between. The CDR3 region is CAWSLPGSSYNSPLHF. The DNA of the CDR3 is TGTGCCTGGAGTTTACCAGGAAGCTCCTATAATTCACCCCTCCACTTT.

The J gene is TRBJ2-3, the V gene TRBV7-9; TRBD1 matches 10 bases. Germline lookup yields CDR1 SEHNR and CDR2 FQNEAQ (reference sequence). This CDR3 is 15 amino acids long. V shed 3 bases, J shed 6 bases, and the junction held 6 bases outside the gene matches. CDR3: CASSLTGGSEDTQYF. The CDR3 nucleotides read TGTGCCAGCAGCTTGACAGGGGGCTCCGAGGATACGCAGTATTTT.

V gene TRBV30 combines with J gene TRBJ1-6, with D perhaps matching TRBD1 (5 bases). The CDR3 covers 13 residues. Germline assignment: CDR1 GTSNPN and CDR2 SVGIG (reference sequence). Trimming removed 6 bases from V and 10 bases from J, with 16 bases in between. CDR3: CACDRQPSSPLHF. CDR3 DNA: TGTGCCTGCGACAGACAGCCTTCGTCACCCCTCCACTTT.

In this sample, this clone turned up once. The gene calls are TRBV4-3 and TRBJ2-3, with D possibly TRBD1 on 6 matching bases. The V gene's germline CDR1 is LGHNA and CDR2 YSLEER. The CDR3 has 16 amino acids. V dropped 0 bases and J dropped 5 bases, with 15 bases sitting between them. The CDR3 here is CASSQDFGRGEDTQYF. In DNA form, the CDR3 reads TGCGCCAGCAGCCAAGATTTTGGCAGGGGAGAAGATACGCAGTATTTT.

The V and J genes are TRBV5-4 and TRBJ2-5; D is possibly TRBD2 (5 bases). Germline V lookup: CDR1 SGHNT, CDR2 YYREEE (reference sequence). V was clipped by 0 bases and J by 1 base, with 13 bases between them. The CDR3 has 16 residues. The CDR3 protein is CASSLAPSLAQETQYF. In nucleotides, the CDR3 is TGTGCCAGCAGCTTGGCGCCTAGCCTTGCCCAAGAGACCCAGTACTTC.

The sample holds a few counts of this clone. Distinct nucleotide sequences in the sample also encode this CDR3. The chain uses TRBV2 and TRBJ2-5; the match to TRBD1 covers 8 bases. Germline V gene sequence: CDR1 SNHLY, CDR2 FYNNEI. There are 14 residues in the CDR3. With 2 bases clipped from V and 3 bases from J, the junction kept 2 bases outside the gene matches. In DNA, the CDR3 is TGTGCCAGCAGTGAAAGGACAGGGAAAGAGACCCAGTACTTC. This codes for CASSERTGKETQYF.

V is TRBV7-9 and J is TRBJ2-7; 9 bases are shared with TRBD1. CDR3 length equals 14 residues. With 7 bases clipped from V and 3 bases from J, the junction kept 7 bases outside the gene matches. Germline V CDR1 and CDR2: SEHNR, FQNEAQ (reference sequence). The CDR3 is CASIPTGGNYEQYF. In nucleotides, the CDR3 is TGTGCCAGCATCCCGACAGGGGGTAACTACGAGCAGTACTTC.

This chain connects TRBV12-3 or TRBV12-4 to TRBJ1-1; 7 bases map to TRBD1. The ends lost 4 bases at V and 8 bases at J; junction bases unmatched: 4. The CDR3 covers 12 residues. CDR3 sequence (DNA): TGTGCCAGCAGTTGGGGACAGATCGAAGCTTTCTTT. Protein product: CASSWGQIEAFF.

This chain connects TRBV3-1 (or the pseudogene TRBV3-2) to TRBJ2-7; 7 bases align to TRBD1. Germline values: CDR1 LGHDT, CDR2 YNNKEL (reference sequence). The CDR3 spans 12 residues. Germline trimming cut 5 bases from V and 6 bases from J; bases unmatched to any gene: 4. The CDR3 bases are TGTGCCAGCAGCGGATACAGGGGCGAGCAGTACTTC. The encoded protein is CASSGYRGEQYF.

The chain has TRBV19 and TRBJ2-7; D is uncertain. The CDR3 is 14 residues long. CDR1 is LNHDA, CDR2 SQIVND, per germline (reference sequence). V lost 0 bases, J lost 3 bases, and 9 bases lay in between. CDR3 residues: CASSIDLSVYEQYF. As DNA, the CDR3 is TGTGCCAGTAGTATAGATCTTTCGGTCTACGAGCAGTACTTC.

The rearrangement uses TRBV3-1 (or the pseudogene TRBV3-2) and TRBJ2-5; 11 nucleotides agree with TRBD1. Germline V gives CDR1 LGHDT, CDR2 YNNKEL (reference sequence). The CDR3 totals 16 residues. V lost 2 bases to trimming and J lost 3 bases; unmatched junction nucleotides: 5. The CDR3 region is CASSQRTGGAEETQYF. CDR3 nucleotide sequence: TGTGCCAGCAGCCAAAGGACAGGGGGCGCGGAAGAGACCCAGTACTTC.

The CDR3 DNA is TGTGCCAGCAACGGAGCGGGGGGATTCGGAGAGACCCAGTACTTC. This translates into CASNGAGGFGETQYF. This chain uses TRBV6-5 with TRBJ2-5; 9 nucleotides line up with TRBD2. This CDR3 has 15 amino acids. Trimming took 7 bases from V and 4 from J; bases not matched to a gene: 10. Germline V gene sequence: CDR1 MNHEY, CDR2 SVGAGI.

This clone is a singleton in its sample. This chain uses TRBV18 with TRBJ2-7; 10 bases match TRBD1. Germline V gene data show CDR1 as KGHSH and CDR2 as LQKENI. The CDR3 contains 15 residues. V was clipped by 4 bases and J by 9 bases; unmatched bases: 12. The CDR3 coding sequence is TGTGCCAGCTCACGCGGGACAGGGGAGGTTGGTACGCAGTACTTC. It codes for CASSRGTGEVGTQYF.

V usage is TRBV10-3 and J usage is TRBJ1-2; 8 bases line up with TRBD1. V dropped 4 bases and J dropped 7; count of bases not matched to a gene: 5. The CDR3 is 13 amino acids. Germline V gives CDR1 ENHRY, CDR2 SYGVKD. CDR3 bases: TGTGCCATCAGTGTGGACAGGGCGGCTGGCTACACCTTC. Its translation: CAISVDRAAGYTF.

This chain joins TRBV18 and TRBJ2-1; 7 nucleotides match TRBD2. The CDR3 runs 15 residues. V shed 4 bases, J shed 2 bases, and the junction held 5 bases outside the gene matches. Germline V gene sequence: CDR1 KGHSH, CDR2 LQKENI. Here the CDR3 reads CASSLNGGTYNEQFF. The CDR3 region has the DNA TGTGCCAGCTCACTAAACGGGGGGACCTACAATGAGCAGTTCTTC.